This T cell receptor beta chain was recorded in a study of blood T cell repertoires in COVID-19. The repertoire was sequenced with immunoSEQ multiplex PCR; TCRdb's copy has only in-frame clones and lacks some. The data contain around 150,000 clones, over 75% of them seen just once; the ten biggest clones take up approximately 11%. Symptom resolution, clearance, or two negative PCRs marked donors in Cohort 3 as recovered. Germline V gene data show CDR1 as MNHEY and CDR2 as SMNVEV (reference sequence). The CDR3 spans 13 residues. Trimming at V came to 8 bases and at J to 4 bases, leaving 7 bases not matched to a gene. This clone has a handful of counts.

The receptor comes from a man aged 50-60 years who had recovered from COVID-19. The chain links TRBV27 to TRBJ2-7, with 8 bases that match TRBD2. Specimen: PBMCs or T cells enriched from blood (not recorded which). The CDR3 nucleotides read TGTGCCAGCCGGGCCAGCGGGAGTTACGAGCAGTACTTC. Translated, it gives CASRASGSYEQYF.